This T cell receptor beta chain was identified in a study of shared clonotypes between healthy human individuals. General study findings and limits: It was only blood that was sampled, and tissue repertoires likely differ.

About this clone itself: Antigen: not known.

The CDR3 is made up of 16 amino acids. Germline V CDR1 and CDR2: SEHNR, FQNEAQ (reference sequence). Trimming stripped 7 bases from V and 0 bases from J, with 16 bases between. Genomic DNA from each subset was divided evenly over several immunoSEQ plates. Only in-frame clones appear in the TCRdb table, and some are missing; sequencing was by immunoSEQ multiplex PCR. This table has a few million clones, just over 90% appearing once. This sequence was found in a man aged 18 to 30 in good health. Some clones in this sample may be carry-over from other donors' samples. Sequenced: naive CD4+ T cells from PBMCs. Documented subset: CD45RA+ positively selected. The chain is built from TRBV7-9 and TRBJ2-1; D tentatively reads TRBD1 or TRBD2 (5 bases each). The CDR3 protein is CASILTGLSSYNEQFF. In DNA, the CDR3 is TGTGCCAGCATCCTTACGGGGCTCAGCTCCTACAATGAGCAGTTCTTC.